These 27 T cell receptor beta chains share one sample of origin, sequenced in a study of T cells in Graves' hyperthyroidism and ophthalmopathy. There were TCR beta CDR3 regions amplified from RNA transcripts. HTBI primers were employed in a first-round RT-PCR of the TCR CDR3. TCRdb reprocessed the multiplex PCR reads via MiXCR and lists one record per CDR3 protein. The sample carries over 200,000 distinct CDR3 sequences, around 18% recorded once. Sequenced sample: blood. The source of these receptors is a middle-aged man with Graves' hyperthyroidism.

This clonotype was counted many times. The chain has TRBV7-8 and TRBJ2-3; 7 bases match TRBD2. CDR3 length: 14 amino acids. Germline CDR1 and CDR2: SGHVS and FQNEAQ. Germline trimming cut 5 bases from V and 0 bases from J; bases unmatched to any gene: 2. The CDR3 DNA follows: TGTGCCAGCAGCGGACTAGGGAGCACAGATACGCAGTATTTT. Protein sequence: CASSGLGSTDTQYF. The full variable domain, completed using reference TRBV7-8 and TRBJ2-3, is GAGVSQSPRYKVAKRGQDVALRCDPISGHVSLFWYQQALGQGPEFLTYFQNEAQLDKSGLPSDRFFAERPEGSVSTLKIQRTQQEDSAVYLCASSGLGSTDTQYFGPGTRLTVL.

This clonotype was observed at least ten times. This chain uses TRBV9 with TRBJ2-3, with TRBD2 identical over 7 bases. The CDR3 loop spans 16 amino acids. Per germline, CDR1 SGDLS and CDR2 YYNGEE. The J segment lost 0 bases and the V segment lost 2 bases, leaving 6 bases of the junction unmatched. For the CDR3, the DNA is TGTGCCAGCAGCGTGATAGCGGGTTTAAGCACAGATACGCAGTATTTT. Residues: CASSVIAGLSTDTQYF. Full variable domain (remainder filled in from reference TRBV9 and TRBJ2-3): DSGVTQTPKHLITATGQRVTLRCSPRSGDLSVYWYQQSLDQGLQFLIQYYNGEERAKGNILERFSAQQFPDLHSELNLSSLELGDSALYFCASSVIAGLSTDTQYFGPGTRLTVL.

This clonotype appeared many times. The chain combines TRBV12-3 or TRBV12-4 with TRBJ2-3; D is undetermined. This CDR3 region has 11 residues. Trimming pared 10 bases from V and 3 bases from J, leaving 8 bases between. The CDR3 spells CATAQTDTQYF. CDR3 coding DNA: TGTGCCACCGCTCAGACAGATACGCAGTATTTT.

In this sample, this clonotype turned up many times. CDR3 loop: CASSKFGGGSYNEQFF. CDR3 nucleotides: TGTGCCAGCAGTAAATTCGGGGGTGGGTCCTACAATGAGCAGTTCTTC. The V gene is TRBV6-1, the J gene TRBJ2-1, with D maybe TRBD2 (6 bases). The ends were cut back, 5 bases at V and 1 base at J, with 15 bases in the middle. The CDR3 runs to 16 residues. Per germline, CDR1 MNHNS and CDR2 SASEGT.

This clonotype has at least ten counts. This chain connects TRBV7-9 to TRBJ2-7; no definite D call. The CDR3 loop spans 11 amino acids. V lost 3 bases and J 3 bases, leaving 3 bases between the germline ends. The germline V gene encodes CDR1 SEHNR and CDR2 FQNEAQ (reference sequence). CDR3 in amino acids: CASSFRYEQYF. Written as DNA, the CDR3 is TGTGCCAGCAGCTTCCGCTACGAGCAGTACTTC.

To note about this clonotype: Sequence at one end of the junction differs from germline and may be a read error. This chain uses TRBV28 with TRBJ1-2; a possible D gene is TRBD1 (5 bases). CDR3 length: 16 residues. The V gene's germline CDR1 is MDHEN and CDR2 SYDVKM. CDR3 DNA sequence: TGTGTCAGCAGCTCTGTACAGACAGCCCCTAACTATGGCTACACCTTC. This sequence encodes CVSSSVQTAPNYGYTF.

This clonotype turned up a few times. Written as DNA, the CDR3 is TGTGCCAGCAGCCCTTCCTTAGCGGGGTCCTACAATGAGCAGTTCTTC. This translates into CASSPSLAGSYNEQFF. V and J are TRBV9 and TRBJ2-1; 8 bases align to TRBD2. CDR3 length equals 16 residues. CDR1 SGDLS and CDR2 YYNGEE come from the germline V gene. After removal of 4 bases from V and 1 base from J, the junction contained 7 bases not matched to a gene.

This clonotype occurred many times. CDR3 loop: CASYRGYSNQPQHF. CDR3 sequence (DNA): TGTGCCAGCTACAGGGGTTATAGCAATCAGCCCCAGCATTTT. The chain has TRBV28 and TRBJ1-5, with 7 nucleotides matching TRBD1. CDR3 length: 14 amino acids. CDR1 and CDR2 (germline): MDHEN, SYDVKM. After removal of 8 bases from V and 0 bases from J, the junction contained 4 bases not matched to a gene.

This clonotype was recorded many times. This chain links TRBV29-1 with TRBJ2-1; maybe TRBD2 (6 bases). Germline V gene data show CDR1 as SQVTM and CDR2 as ANQGSEA. V dropped 6 bases and J dropped 6 bases, with 9 bases sitting between them. CDR3 size: 11 residues. The DNA for the CDR3 is TGCAGCGTAGGTAGCGGCAATGAGCAGTTCTTC. This encodes CSVGSGNEQFF.

As to this clonotype: This may stem from a read error, because a much larger clone lies one nucleotide away. V is TRBV6-2 or TRBV6-3 and J is TRBJ1-2, with unresolved D. Germline CDR1 and CDR2: MNHEY and SVGEGT. Trimming removed 5 bases at V and 1 base at J, with 5 bases between. The CDR3 extends over 12 amino acids. For the CDR3, the DNA is TGTGCCAGCAGTAACAGTAACTATGGCTACACCTTC. This translates into CASSNSNYGYTF.

This clonotype has at least ten counts. This chain joins TRBV15 and TRBJ1-3; unclear D gene. Between the trimmed V and J ends, which lost 3 bases and 3 bases, there was a span of 6 bases. CDR1 and CDR2 (germline): LNHNV, YYDKDF (reference sequence). The CDR3 is 13 amino acids. DNA for the CDR3: TGTGCCACCAGCAGTGACGGTGGAAACACCATATATTTT. This gives the protein CATSSDGGNTIYF.

V and J are TRBV6-5 and TRBJ2-7, with no clear D. V lost 2 bases to trimming and J lost 5 bases, with 7 bases between them. The germline V gene has CDR1 MNHEY and CDR2 SVGAGI. The CDR3 consists of 12 residues. The CDR3 is CASSYGSHEQYF. CDR3 nucleotides: TGTGCCAGCAGTTACGGTTCCCACGAGCAGTACTTC.

CDR3 protein: CASREASHLDGYTF. The CDR3 region has the DNA TGTGCCAGCAGGGAGGCCTCACACCTTGATGGCTACACCTTC. The chain links TRBV6-1 to TRBJ1-2; D uncertain. Trimming left V 6 bases short and J 6 bases short, with 17 bases between. CDR1 is MNHNS and CDR2 is SASEGT in the germline V gene. There are 14 residues in the CDR3.

This rearrangement joins TRBV4-2 to TRBJ1-6; D unresolved. Trimming removed 0 bases at V and 6 bases at J, with 15 bases between. Per germline, CDR1 LGHNA and CDR2 YNFKEQ. This CDR3 spans 17 amino acids. CDR3 sequence: CASSQEEVKAANSPLHF. CDR3 sequence (DNA): TGTGCCAGCAGCCAAGAGGAGGTGAAAGCGGCTAATTCACCCCTCCACTTT.

This rearrangement joins TRBV20-1 to TRBJ1-4, with 9 bases aligning to TRBD1. The CDR3 contains 14 residues. The V segment lost 3 bases and the J segment 8 bases; nucleotides outside the gene matches: 7. Germline values: CDR1 DFQATT, CDR2 SNEGSKA (reference sequence). For the CDR3, the DNA is TGCAGTGCTAGTCCCGGGACAGGGCACGAAAAACTGTTTTTT. Its translation is CSASPGTGHEKLFF.

The table lists this clonotype with many counts. The V and J genes are TRBV20-1 and TRBJ1-4; 7 nucleotides agree with TRBD1. V shed 3 bases and J 11 bases; nucleotides not matched to a gene: 12. The CDR3 is 14 amino acids. Germline CDR1 DFQATT, CDR2 SNEGSKA (reference sequence). The CDR3 is CSASHRDTRGKLFF. The CDR3 DNA sequence: TGCAGTGCTAGTCACCGGGACACCAGGGGGAAACTGTTTTTT.

V usage is TRBV19 and J usage is TRBJ1-5, with TRBD1 as a possible D gene (6 bases). Germline CDR1 is LNHDA and CDR2 is SQIVND (reference sequence). The length of the CDR3 is 14 residues. Trimming removed 4 bases at V and 6 bases at J, with 13 bases between. CDR3 coding DNA: TGTGCCAGTAGTACTACAGGGCCCGGTCAGCCCCAGCATTTT. Protein: CASSTTGPGQPQHF.

This clonotype was seen ten or more times. The chain joins TRBV7-8 to TRBJ2-6; 7 bases agree with TRBD1. V dropped 6 bases and J dropped 4; count of bases not matched to a gene: 9. This CDR3 comprises 16 residues. CDR1 SGHVS and CDR2 FQNEAQ come from the germline V gene. The CDR3 spells CASRNRGTSGANVLTF. CDR3 in DNA: TGTGCCAGCAGAAACAGGGGAACGTCCGGGGCCAACGTCCTGACTTTC.

This clonotype has a count of ten or more. The chain links TRBV5-6 to TRBJ2-5, with 8 positions matching TRBD2. Germline assignment: CDR1 SGHDT and CDR2 YYEEEE. This CDR3 comprises 15 residues. V gave up 0 bases and J gave up 5 bases; unmatched junction bases: 6. The DNA for the CDR3 is TGTGCCAGCAGCTTGGCGGTAGCGGGGCAGGAGACCCAGTACTTC. Amino acids: CASSLAVAGQETQYF.

This clonotype was observed many times. This rearrangement joins TRBV12-3 or TRBV12-4 to TRBJ1-1; D possibly corresponds to TRBD1 (5 bases). CDR3 size: 15 residues. Trimming took off 6 bases at V and 0 bases at J, with 14 bases between the two ends. CDR3 DNA sequence: TGTGCCAGCAGCCCCCCCGGGGCACTGAACACTGAAGCTTTCTTT. This gives the protein CASSPPGALNTEAFF.

J is TRBJ2-1 and V is TRBV9, with 8 bases matching TRBD2. Germline-derived CDR1 and CDR2 are SGDLS and YYNGEE. The V segment lost 4 bases and the J segment 8 bases; nucleotides outside the gene matches: 11. CDR3 length: 15 residues. The CDR3 loop reads CASSLGWTSRDEQFF. The CDR3 DNA sequence: TGTGCCAGCAGCCTAGGCTGGACTAGCAGGGATGAGCAGTTCTTC.

As regards this clonotype: Given a much more abundant clone one base away, this may be a read error. The rearrangement links TRBV18 to TRBJ1-2; no clear D gene. The V and J ends lost 3 bases and 3 bases respectively, with 14 bases between them. The CDR3 is 15 residues long. Germline CDR1 reads KGHSH; CDR2 reads LQKENI. CDR3 bases: TGTGCCAGCTCACCGGTAGAGGTTTCGTACTATGGCTACACCTTC. It specifies CASSPVEVSYYGYTF.

The rearrangement links TRBV20-1 to TRBJ1-6; D is undetermined. Trimming took 1 base from V and 13 from J, leaving 8 bases between them. Germline V gene sequence: CDR1 DFQATT, CDR2 SNEGSKA (reference sequence). CDR3 length: 11 amino acids. CDR3 amino acids: CSARVVGPLHF. The CDR3 region has the DNA TGCAGTGCTAGAGTGGTCGGTCCCCTCCACTTT.

The gene calls are TRBV12-5 and TRBJ2-3; D remains unclear. With 9 bases removed from V and 0 bases from J, the gap between germline ends came to 13 bases. Germline V gene lookup returns CDR1 LGHNT and CDR2 FRNRAP. The CDR3 has 14 residues. CDR3 coding DNA: TGTGCTAGCTCCCCGGCGGCTAGCACAGATACGCAGTATTTT. It translates to CASSPAASTDTQYF.

This chain joins TRBV30 and TRBJ1-1; 7 bases map to TRBD1. CDR1 is GTSNPN and CDR2 is SVGIG in the germline V gene (reference sequence). The length of the CDR3 is 11 residues. V shed 7 bases and J 4 bases; nucleotides not matched to a gene: 3. The CDR3 sequence: CALDRITEAFF. The CDR3 bases are TGTGCCTTGGACAGGATCACTGAAGCTTTCTTT.

This clonotype has a count of ten or more. The chain links TRBV7-9 to TRBJ2-1, with D possibly matching TRBD2 (6 bases). CDR3 length equals 13 residues. Germline V gives CDR1 SEHNR, CDR2 FQNEAQ (reference sequence). V dropped 7 bases and J dropped 7 bases, with 14 bases sitting between them. The CDR3 DNA reads TGTGCCAGCATCAGGGTCGGAGGGAATGAGCAGTTCTTC. It yields the protein CASIRVGGNEQFF.

J is TRBJ1-2 and V is TRBV29-1; 9 bases fit TRBD1. J gave up 8 bases and V 3 bases, and 7 bases lay outside the gene matches. Germline CDR1 is SQVTM and CDR2 is ANQGSEA. This CDR3 has 13 amino acids. For the CDR3, the DNA is TGCAGCGTTGACAAACAGGGGGCGGAGGGCTACACCTTC. Protein: CSVDKQGAEGYTF.